The clone carrying this T cell receptor (beta chain) was seen more than once but under ten times. The data were taken from a study of beta chain features in type 1 diabetes. Every isolated RNA sample was fully reverse transcribed, so sequencing captured expressed TCRB transcripts. Sequencing used immunoSEQ multiplex PCR; TCRdb keeps in-frame clones, though not all of them. Of about 160,000 clones in the sample, approximately 8.4% were seen once. This CDR3 comprises 10 residues. V lost 6 bases to trimming and J lost 8 bases, with 8 bases between them. CDR1 and CDR2 from the germline V gene are DFQATT and SNEGSKA (reference sequence).

Sequencing input: central memory CD4+ T cells from blood. The TCR originated in a woman aged 18-29 years in good health. The rearrangement joins TRBV20-1 to TRBJ2-1; the D is unclear. CDR3 bases: TGCAGTGCACAGTACCATGAGCAGTTCTTC. Amino acid sequence: CSAQYHEQFF.